One T cell receptor beta chain is described in this entry. What it binds is unknown. Germline lookup yields CDR1 SGHNT and CDR2 YYREEE (reference sequence). CDR3 size: 14 residues. Trimming pared 4 bases from V and 5 bases from J, leaving 13 bases between. These data are taken from a study of cytomegalovirus exposure and HLA in healthy donors. Points from the study as a whole: Analyzed later, association rates of TCRs varied across HLA loci, with DRB1 most and HLA-C fewest. Later analysis identified a missense DCLRE1C variant that was linked to TCR beta V- and J-gene trimming.

PCR amplification relied on 60 Vbeta primers (plus 13 Jbeta primers). Generated by immunoSEQ multiplex PCR, the TCRdb table keeps only in-frame clones and is missing some. The sample records some 110,000 clones, more than 60% being singletons. The TCR originated in a man aged 25 to 40 in good health and CMV-seronegative. V and J are TRBV5-4 and TRBJ2-1, with a possible D match to TRBD1 (6 bases). Sequencing was performed on PBMCs. The CDR3, as DNA: TGTGCCAGCAGCCCCGAAGGGGGTGACAATGAGCAGTTCTTC. Translation: CASSPEGGDNEQFF.